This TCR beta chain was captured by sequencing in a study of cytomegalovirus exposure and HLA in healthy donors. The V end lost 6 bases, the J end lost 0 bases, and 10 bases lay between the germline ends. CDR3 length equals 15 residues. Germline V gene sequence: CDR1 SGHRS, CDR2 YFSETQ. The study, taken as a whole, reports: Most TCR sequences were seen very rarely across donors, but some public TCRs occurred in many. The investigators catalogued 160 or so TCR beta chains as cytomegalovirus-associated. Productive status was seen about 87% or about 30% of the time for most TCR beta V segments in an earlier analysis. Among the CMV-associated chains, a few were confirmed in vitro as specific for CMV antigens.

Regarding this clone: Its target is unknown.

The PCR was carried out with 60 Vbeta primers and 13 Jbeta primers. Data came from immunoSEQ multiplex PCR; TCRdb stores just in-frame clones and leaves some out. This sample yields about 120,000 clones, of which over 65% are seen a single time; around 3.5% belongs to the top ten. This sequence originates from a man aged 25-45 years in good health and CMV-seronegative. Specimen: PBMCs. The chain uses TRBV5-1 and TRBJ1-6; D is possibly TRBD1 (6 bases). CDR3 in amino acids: CASTVTGSYNSPLHF. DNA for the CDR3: TGCGCCAGCACGGTGACAGGCTCCTATAATTCACCCCTCCACTTT.